One T cell receptor beta chain is described in this entry. What antigen it recognizes has not been identified. Nothing much larger sits one base from this clone, and base qualities are not available. This sample stems from a study of shared clonotypes between healthy human individuals (TCRdb year 2020). Study-wide context: The cohort comprised a couple of women and three men aged 18 to 49 years. To estimate repertoire size and how much clonotype sharing occurs between individuals, the study deeply sequenced the blood TCR repertoires of roughly 5 healthy adults. For each donor, CD4 naive and CD4 memory were each run on three plates, CD8 naive on two plates, and CD8 memory on one plate. Leukapheresis yielded between about 0.9 and 8.9 billion PBMCs per donor. Different laboratories and diverse techniques were used to prepare libraries and sequence TCR repertoires, to increase sequencing depth and limit assay-specific biases. Study-wide findings and limitations: Compared with non-shared clonotypes, the clonotypes found in all four sorted-subset donors had higher generation probabilities. Even with the large sequencing depth, rarefaction of the sorted-subset datasets indicated that sequencing was incomplete. Based on pairwise subsampling, the degree of clonotype sharing among donors was expected to be affected by sequencing depth. Naive subsets generally had larger estimated clonotype richness than memory subsets did. Sampling was restricted to blood, and TCR repertoires in tissues likely differ from the TCR repertoires found in blood. The small number of donors limited the genetic and exposure-history diversity represented. Roughly 5% of naive CD4, 3.5% of naive CD8, approximately 2% of memory CD4, and approximately 0.4% of memory CD8 clonotypes were shared across several donors.

Using the deep immunoSEQ assay, TCR CDR3 regions were amplified from genomic DNA by multiplex PCR. Genomic DNA extracted from each cell subset was distributed evenly over all wells of several immunoSEQ 96-well plates, and each plate served as one replicate. For sorted subsets, about 220 ng of genomic DNA, equivalent to around 30,000 T cell genomes, went into each replicate PCR. Purified libraries were quantified with a Qubit 3.0 fluorometer, sized on a Bioanalyzer 2100, and re-quantified with the KAPA Library Quantification kit. Each immunoSEQ 96-well plate was sequenced on its own single-read 150-cycle Illumina NextSeq 550 flow cell. Regarding the original processing steps: The immunoSEQ output contained only junctional sequences without quality scores, so filtering could not match that applied to full-length reads. Sequences were annotated with PyIR, a Python wrapper for IgBLAST v1.9, and V/J genes and CDR3 were assigned using IMGT germline references. Reads with weak V/J assignments (E-value above 1e-6), missing CDR3, stop codons, out-of-frame junctions, or ambiguous translated residues were removed. V3J clonotypes were defined as sequences sharing an identical inferred V gene, J gene, and CDR3 amino acid sequence. Percentage overlap between repertoires was computed as shared unique clonotypes divided by the size of the smaller repertoire. Richness of each repertoire was evaluated using RTK rarefaction, the Chao1 estimator, and Recon v2.1 estimates of unobserved clonotypes. Generation probabilities were computed with OLGA for all TCRbeta clonotypes obtained by the gDNA method from four donors. The source is immuneACCESS, and TCRdb retained only in-frame sequences with V and J called. Part of the clones is not carried over; for the studies checked, unresolved V genes explain less than half of this, and the remainder is unexplained. D and trimming come from the DNA, and the V and J calls and clone size come from that table. This sample holds about 2.2 million clones; about 93% were observed only once. The ten largest make up approximately 1.7% of the sample.

Counted from cysteine to phenylalanine, this CDR3 has 13 amino acids. The only DNA kept is the CDR3, 39 bases in frame from the first base. Via the germline V gene, CDR1 is MNHNS and CDR2 SASEGT. V lost 6 bases and J lost 5 bases; the stretch between them is 14 bases long. CD8 naive samples were obtained by positive selection for CCR7 among CD45RO-negative cells, yielding a CD45RA+CCR7+ population from which TemRA cells were excluded. The donors were healthy, HIV-negative adults who had no recently reported acute infections or vaccinations. All donors were Caucasian adults living in Nashville, Tennessee, USA. Blood was collected by leukapheresis, and PBMCs were isolated by Ficoll-Histopaque density gradient centrifugation and then cryopreserved in liquid nitrogen vapor phase. Purity and quantity of every magnetically sorted T cell population were checked by analytical flow cytometry. From each sorted fraction, genomic DNA was isolated and quantified by UV absorbance on a Nanodrop 2000c.

The sequence was obtained from a young man in good health. Some clones in this sample may be carry-over from other donors' samples. The receptor chain draws on TRBV6-1 and TRBJ2-7; the D region possibly corresponds to TRBD2 (5 bases align). Sample: naive CD8+ T cells from PBMCs. Interpreted using the paper, the cell subset or site label stands for: CD45RA+CCR7+. In nucleotides, the sequence is TGTGCCAGCAGCCCCGGGATTTCGAACGAGCAGTACTTC. Its product reads: CASSPGISNEQYF.